This entry lists 20 T cell receptor beta chains sequenced from one sample in a study of CD8+ T cells in alopecia areata. Sequencing used cDNA as its template, made by extracting RNA and reverse transcribing it. The table came from immunoSEQ multiplex PCR; TCRdb's copy has only in-frame clones and leaves some out. The table records about 200,000 clones, more than 45% of them present only once. Described treatment: oral pan-JAK inhibitor, 5-10 mg twice daily. The sample was CD4+ T cells sorted from blood, taken at week 24, from a patient treated with tofacitinib. Receptor source: a human donor with alopecia areata.

This chain joins TRBV9 and TRBJ1-1, with a tentative D call TRBD1 (5 bases). CDR1 and CDR2 (germline): SGDLS, YYNGEE. V was clipped by 4 bases and J by 1 base, with 8 bases between them. The CDR3 length is 13 residues. Written as DNA, the CDR3 is TGTGCCAGCAGCTTCGACAGGAACACTGAAGCTTTCTTT. Protein: CASSFDRNTEAFF.

This clone was counted between two and nine times. This sequence joins TRBV10-3 and TRBJ2-1; D ambiguous. With 1 base removed from V and 9 bases from J, the gap between germline ends came to 4 bases. The CDR3 totals 11 residues. In germline, CDR1 is ENHRY, CDR2 SYGVKD. CDR3 coding DNA: TGTGCCATCAGTGAGTTATTTGAGCAGTTCTTC. It is translated as CAISELFEQFF.

V and J are TRBV27 and TRBJ1-5; 7 bases line up with TRBD1. After removal of 5 bases from V and 7 bases from J, the junction contained 5 bases not matched to a gene. The CDR3 is 13 amino acids. The germline gives CDR1 MNHEY, CDR2 SMNVEV (reference sequence). CDR3 coding DNA: TGTGCCAGCAGTACAGGGGCGCGGCAGCCCCAGCATTTT. This gives the protein CASSTGARQPQHF.

The rearrangement joins TRBV7-3 to TRBJ1-2, with 7 bases matching TRBD1. The V segment lost 5 bases and the J segment 2 bases; nucleotides outside the gene matches: 8. The CDR3 length is 15 residues. From germline, CDR1 is SGHTA and CDR2 FQGTGA. The CDR3: CASSPGTAQNYGYTF. Written as DNA, the CDR3 is TGTGCCAGCAGCCCGGGGACAGCTCAAAACTATGGCTACACCTTC.

V and J are TRBV6-6 and TRBJ1-4; unclear D gene. The germline V gene has CDR1 MNHNY and CDR2 SVGAGI (reference sequence). The CDR3 length is 13 residues. Trimming left V 5 bases short and J 9 bases short, with 13 bases between. CDR3 DNA sequence: TGTGCCAGCAGTATGGACCCCCGGAAAAAACTGTTTTTT. Translating it yields CASSMDPRKKLFF.

The chain carries TRBV11-2 and TRBJ2-7; D uncertain. Germline V lookup: CDR1 SGHAT, CDR2 FQNNGV. V lost 1 base and J lost 3, with 7 bases in between. The CDR3 has 13 residues. CDR3 sequence: CASSLVFSYEQYF. The CDR3 DNA follows: TGTGCCAGCAGCTTAGTATTCAGCTACGAGCAGTACTTC. The full variable domain, with the rest looked up from reference TRBV11-2 and TRBJ2-7, is EAGVAQSPRYKIIEKRQSVAFWCNPISGHATLYWYQQILGQGPKLLIQFQNNGVVDDSQLPKDRFSAERLKGVDSTLKIQPAKLEDSAVYLCASSLVFSYEQYFGPGTRLTVT.

This chain links TRBV6-6 with TRBJ1-5; the match to TRBD1 covers 8 bases. This CDR3 spans 16 amino acids. Trimming removed 6 bases from V and 4 bases from J; junction bases left unmatched: 11. From germline, CDR1 is MNHNY and CDR2 SVGAGI (reference sequence). CDR3 amino acids: CASSPKDRGSNQPQHF. The CDR3 nucleotides are TGTGCCAGCAGCCCTAAAGACAGGGGTTCAAATCAGCCCCAGCATTTT.

This rearrangement joins TRBV2 to TRBJ1-2; D not certain. V gave up 3 bases and J gave up 3 bases, with 5 bases separating them. The CDR3 contains 12 residues. Germline loops: CDR1 SNHLY, CDR2 FYNNEI. The CDR3 here is CASSERDYGYTF. Written as DNA, the CDR3 is TGTGCCAGCAGTGAGCGGGACTATGGCTACACCTTC.

The chain uses TRBV5-1 and TRBJ1-1, with D unresolved. The length of the CDR3 is 13 residues. Germline V gene sequence: CDR1 SGHRS, CDR2 YFSETQ. V lost 5 bases and J 3 bases, leaving 11 bases between the germline ends. In DNA form, the CDR3 reads TGCGCCAGCAGATCTTCCGGGGACACTGAAGCTTTCTTT. Encoded protein: CASRSSGDTEAFF. The full variable domain, completed using reference TRBV5-1 and TRBJ1-1, is KAGVTQTPRYLIKTRGQQVTLSCSPISGHRSVSWYQQTPGQGLQFLFEYFSETQRNKGNFPGRFSGRQFSNSRSEMNVSTLELGDSALYLCASRSSGDTEAFFGQGTRLTVV.

This clone was found once. CDR3 amino acids: CASSVSTEAFF. CDR3 nucleotide sequence: TGTGCCAGCAGTGTAAGCACTGAAGCTTTCTTT. V gene TRBV6-1 combines with J gene TRBJ1-1; D is undetermined. Between the trimmed V and J ends, which lost 4 bases and 4 bases, there was a span of 4 bases. Germline loops: CDR1 MNHNS, CDR2 SASEGT. The CDR3 consists of 11 residues.

This clone was detected a few times. This chain connects TRBV7-9 to TRBJ2-6; D is ambiguous. In germline, CDR1 is SEHNR, CDR2 FQNEAQ (reference sequence). Trimming shortened V by 3 bases and J by 0 bases, and 0 bases separated the two germline ends. This CDR3 spans 13 amino acids. In DNA, the CDR3 is TGTGCCAGCAGCTTCTCTGGGGCCAACGTCCTGACTTTC. Its protein is CASSFSGANVLTF.

A word on this clone: Distinct nucleotide sequences in the sample also encode this CDR3. CDR3 DNA sequence: TGTGCCTGGAGTGTACGAGGGGTTAACACTGAAGCTTTCTTT. It codes for CAWSVRGVNTEAFF. The chain recombines TRBV30 with TRBJ1-1, with a tentative D call TRBD1 (5 bases). The CDR3 covers 14 residues. The V gene's germline CDR1 is GTSNPN and CDR2 SVGIG (reference sequence). With 0 bases removed from V and 2 bases from J, the gap between germline ends came to 10 bases.

This chain uses TRBV27 with TRBJ1-2; D is perhaps TRBD1 (6 bases). The germline V gene has CDR1 MNHEY and CDR2 SMNVEV (reference sequence). This CDR3 is built from 15 residues. The V and J ends lost 1 base and 6 bases respectively, with 15 bases between them. The CDR3 bases are TGTGCCAGCAGTTTATGGGCAGGGGCCGAAAATGGCTACACCTTC. Its protein is CASSLWAGAENGYTF.

V and J are TRBV18 and TRBJ2-7, with 9 nucleotides matching TRBD2. This CDR3 comprises 15 residues. Per the germline V gene, CDR1 is KGHSH and CDR2 is LQKENI. J gave up 4 bases and V 3 bases, and 7 bases lay outside the gene matches. This CDR3 is CASSPRGGAKYEQYF. Here the CDR3 DNA reads TGTGCCAGCTCACCCCGCGGGGGGGCGAAGTACGAGCAGTACTTC.

The chain uses TRBV6-5 and TRBJ2-7, with 11 bases that match TRBD1. This CDR3 region has 14 residues. With V trimmed by 10 bases and J by 3 bases, 8 bases remained unmatched. Germline loops: CDR1 MNHEY, CDR2 SVGAGI. CDR3 sequence reads: CATRRDRGDYEQYF. The CDR3 DNA is TGTGCCACCCGCCGGGACAGGGGGGACTACGAGCAGTACTTC.

The chain carries TRBV30 and TRBJ1-2; perhaps TRBD1 as D (5 bases). This CDR3 has 14 amino acids. Germline CDR1 and CDR2: GTSNPN and SVGIG (reference sequence). Trimming left V 0 bases short and J 8 bases short, with 16 bases between. CDR3 residues: CAWSVRLREGGYTF. In nucleotides, the CDR3 is TGTGCCTGGAGTGTACGGCTCAGGGAAGGAGGCTACACCTTC.

The genes are TRBV29-1 and TRBJ2-7, with 16 bases fitting TRBD2. From germline, CDR1 is SQVTM and CDR2 ANQGSEA. The CDR3 loop spans 17 amino acids. The ends lost 6 bases at V and 2 bases at J; junction bases unmatched: 10. CDR3 residues: CSVRQGTSGRAPYEQYF. In DNA, the CDR3 is TGCAGCGTGCGACAGGGGACTAGCGGGAGGGCCCCCTACGAGCAGTACTTC.

V gene TRBV10-3 combines with J gene TRBJ1-1, with unresolved D. Germline V CDR1 and CDR2: ENHRY, SYGVKD. The CDR3 covers 12 residues. Trimming took off 0 bases at V and 6 bases at J, with 5 bases between the two ends. The CDR3 bases are TGTGCCATCAGTGAGTCGTCGGCTGAAGCTTTCTTT. Protein product: CAISESSAEAFF.

This clone was seen a few times. In DNA form, the CDR3 reads TGTGCCAGCAGCGTAGGAGGAGGCAGGGGGACTGAAGCTTTCTTT. As protein: CASSVGGGRGTEAFF. The rearrangement uses TRBV9 and TRBJ1-1, with 7 bases fitting TRBD1. Per the germline V gene, CDR1 is SGDLS and CDR2 is YYNGEE. Trimming at V came to 0 bases and at J to 5 bases, leaving 7 bases not matched to a gene. The CDR3 is 15 amino acids.

This chain connects TRBV6-5 to TRBJ2-7, with TRBD2 matching over 10 bases. Germline-derived CDR1 and CDR2 are MNHEY and SVGAGI. V lost 2 bases and J lost 5; bases outside the gene matches: 9. This CDR3 region has 16 residues. CDR3 in amino acids: CASSYGVSGRKNEQYF. The CDR3 DNA reads TGTGCCAGCAGTTACGGGGTTAGCGGGAGGAAGAACGAGCAGTACTTC.